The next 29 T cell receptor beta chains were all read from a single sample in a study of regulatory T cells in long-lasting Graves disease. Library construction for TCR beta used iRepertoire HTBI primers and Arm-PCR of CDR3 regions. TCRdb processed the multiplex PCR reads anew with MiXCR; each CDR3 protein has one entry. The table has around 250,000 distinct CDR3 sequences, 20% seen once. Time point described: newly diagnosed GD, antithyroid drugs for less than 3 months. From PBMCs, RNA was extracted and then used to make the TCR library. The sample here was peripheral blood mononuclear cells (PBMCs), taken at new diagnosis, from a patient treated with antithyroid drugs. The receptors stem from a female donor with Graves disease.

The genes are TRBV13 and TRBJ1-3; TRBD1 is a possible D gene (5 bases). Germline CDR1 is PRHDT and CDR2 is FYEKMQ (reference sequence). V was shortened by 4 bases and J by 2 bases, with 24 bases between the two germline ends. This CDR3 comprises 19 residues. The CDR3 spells CASSSRGLTPGPAGNTIYF. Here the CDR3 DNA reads TGTGCCAGCAGCTCAAGGGGCCTAACACCGGGACCAGCTGGAAACACCATATATTTT.

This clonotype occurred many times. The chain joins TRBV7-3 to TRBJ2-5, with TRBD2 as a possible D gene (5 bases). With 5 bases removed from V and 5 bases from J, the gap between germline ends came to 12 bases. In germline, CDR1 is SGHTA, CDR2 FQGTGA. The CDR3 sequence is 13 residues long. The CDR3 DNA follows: TGTGCCAGCAGCCCAGCGGTCCGGGAGACCCAGTACTTC. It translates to CASSPAVRETQYF.

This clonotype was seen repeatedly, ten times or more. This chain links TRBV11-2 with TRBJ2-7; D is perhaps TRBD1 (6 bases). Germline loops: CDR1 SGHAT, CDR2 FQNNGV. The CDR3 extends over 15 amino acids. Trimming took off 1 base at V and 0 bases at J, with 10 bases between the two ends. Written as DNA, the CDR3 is TGTGCCAGCAGCTTAGTCAGGGGACCCTCCTACGAGCAGTACTTC. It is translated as CASSLVRGPSYEQYF.

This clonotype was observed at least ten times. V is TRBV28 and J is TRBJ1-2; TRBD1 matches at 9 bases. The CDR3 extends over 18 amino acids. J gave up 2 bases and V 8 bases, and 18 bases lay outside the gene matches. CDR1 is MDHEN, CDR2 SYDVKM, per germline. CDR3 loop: CASFRPGTGRSPNYGYTF. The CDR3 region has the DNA TGTGCCAGCTTTAGACCTGGGACAGGGAGAAGTCCGAACTATGGCTACACCTTC.

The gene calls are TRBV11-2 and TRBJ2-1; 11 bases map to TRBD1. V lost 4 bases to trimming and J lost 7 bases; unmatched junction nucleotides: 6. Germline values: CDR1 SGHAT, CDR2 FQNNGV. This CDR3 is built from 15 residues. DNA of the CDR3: TGTGCCAGCAGCTGGGGACAGGGGGGAGAAAATGAGCAGTTCTTC. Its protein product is CASSWGQGGENEQFF.

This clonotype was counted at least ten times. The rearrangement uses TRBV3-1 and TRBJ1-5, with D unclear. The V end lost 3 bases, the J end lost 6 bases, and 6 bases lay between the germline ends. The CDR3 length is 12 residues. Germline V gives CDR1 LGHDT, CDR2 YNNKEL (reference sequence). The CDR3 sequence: CASSQGIQPQHF. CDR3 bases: TGTGCCAGCAGCCAGGGAATTCAGCCCCAGCATTTT.

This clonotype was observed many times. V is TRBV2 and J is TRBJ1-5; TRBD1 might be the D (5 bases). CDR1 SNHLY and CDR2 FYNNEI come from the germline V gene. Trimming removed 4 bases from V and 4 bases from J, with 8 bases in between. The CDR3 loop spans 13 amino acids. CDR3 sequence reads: CASSGGRNQPQHF. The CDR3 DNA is TGTGCCAGCAGTGGGGGCAGGAATCAGCCCCAGCATTTT.

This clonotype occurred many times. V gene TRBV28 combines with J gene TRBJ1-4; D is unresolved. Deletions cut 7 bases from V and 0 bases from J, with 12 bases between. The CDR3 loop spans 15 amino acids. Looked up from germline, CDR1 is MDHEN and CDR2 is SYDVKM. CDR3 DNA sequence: TGTGCCAGCATCCCACAGAGAGCAACTAATGAAAAACTGTTTTTT. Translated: CASIPQRATNEKLFF.

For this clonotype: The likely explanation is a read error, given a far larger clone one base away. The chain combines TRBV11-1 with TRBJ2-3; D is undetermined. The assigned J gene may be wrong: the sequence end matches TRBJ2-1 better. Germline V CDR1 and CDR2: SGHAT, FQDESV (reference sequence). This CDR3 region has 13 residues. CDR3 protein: CVSSSQARHEQFF. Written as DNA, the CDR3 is TGTGTCAGCAGCTCGCAGGCCCGCCATGAGCAGTTCTTC.

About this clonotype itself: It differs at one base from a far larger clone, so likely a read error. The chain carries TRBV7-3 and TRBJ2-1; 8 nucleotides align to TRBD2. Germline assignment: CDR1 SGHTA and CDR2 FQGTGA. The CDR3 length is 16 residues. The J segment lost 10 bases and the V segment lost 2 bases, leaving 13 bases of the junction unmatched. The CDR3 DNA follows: TGTGCCAGCAGCTTAGCCGCGGGGGGTCCCAACTACGAGCAGTTCTTC. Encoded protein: CASSLAAGGPNYEQFF. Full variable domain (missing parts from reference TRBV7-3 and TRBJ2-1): GAGVSQTPSNKVTEKGKYVELRCDPISGHTALYWYRQSLGQGPEFLIYFQGTGAADDSGLPNDRFFAVRPEGSVSTLKIQRTERGDSAVYLCASSLAAGGPNYEQFFGPGTRLTVL.

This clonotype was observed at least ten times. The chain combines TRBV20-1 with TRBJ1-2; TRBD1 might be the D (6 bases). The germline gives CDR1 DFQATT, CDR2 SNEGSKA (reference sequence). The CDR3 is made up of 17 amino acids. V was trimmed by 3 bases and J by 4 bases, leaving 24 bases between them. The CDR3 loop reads CSASLDDTGSRSYGYTF. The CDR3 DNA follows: TGCAGTGCTAGCCTGGATGATACAGGGAGTCGGAGCTATGGCTACACCTTC.

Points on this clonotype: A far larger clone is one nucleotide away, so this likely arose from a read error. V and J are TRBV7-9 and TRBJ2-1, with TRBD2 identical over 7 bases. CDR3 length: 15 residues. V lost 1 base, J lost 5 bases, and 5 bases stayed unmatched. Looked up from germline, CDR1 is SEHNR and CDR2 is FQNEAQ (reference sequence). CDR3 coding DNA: TGTGCCAGCAGCTTAGGAGGGAGCGGGGACAATGAGCAGTTCTTC. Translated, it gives CASSLGGSGDNEQFF.

In nucleotides, the CDR3 is TGCGCCAGCAGCCCAAAAGGGATGAACACTGAAGCTTTCTTT. It yields the protein CASSPKGMNTEAFF. V is TRBV5-1 and J is TRBJ1-1; no clear D. The germline V and J ends were trimmed by 4 bases and 0 bases, with 10 bases remaining between them. Germline V CDR1 and CDR2: SGHRS, YFSETQ. The CDR3 extends over 14 amino acids.

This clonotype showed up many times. CDR3 sequence: CASSLGGTGELFF. The CDR3 nucleotides read TGTGCCAGCAGCTTAGGGGGCACCGGGGAGCTGTTTTTT. J is TRBJ2-2 and V is TRBV7-2; D remains unclear. Looked up from germline, CDR1 is SGHTA and CDR2 is FQGNSA. V was trimmed by 1 base and J by 4 bases, leaving 4 bases between them. The CDR3 is 13 amino acids.

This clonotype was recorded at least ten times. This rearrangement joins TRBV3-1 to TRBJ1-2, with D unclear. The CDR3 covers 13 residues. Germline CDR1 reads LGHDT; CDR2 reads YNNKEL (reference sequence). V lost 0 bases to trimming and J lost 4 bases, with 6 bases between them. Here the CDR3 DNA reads TGTGCCAGCAGCCAAGATCCTGGCTATGGCTACACCTTC. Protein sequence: CASSQDPGYGYTF.

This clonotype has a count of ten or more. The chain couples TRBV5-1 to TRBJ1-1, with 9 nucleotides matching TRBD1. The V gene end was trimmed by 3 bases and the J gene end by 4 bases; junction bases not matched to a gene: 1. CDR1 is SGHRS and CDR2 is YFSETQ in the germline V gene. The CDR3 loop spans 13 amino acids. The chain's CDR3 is CASSYRGPTEAFF. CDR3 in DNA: TGCGCCAGCAGCTACAGGGGGCCCACTGAAGCTTTCTTT.

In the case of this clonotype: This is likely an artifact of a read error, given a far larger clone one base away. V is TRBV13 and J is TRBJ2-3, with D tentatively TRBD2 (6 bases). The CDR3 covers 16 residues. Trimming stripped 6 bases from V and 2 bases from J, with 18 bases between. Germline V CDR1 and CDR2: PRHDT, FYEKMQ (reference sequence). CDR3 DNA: TGTGCCAGCAGTGAAGCGCGGCGGGGCGACACAGATACGCAGTATTTT. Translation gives CASSEARRGDTDTQYF.

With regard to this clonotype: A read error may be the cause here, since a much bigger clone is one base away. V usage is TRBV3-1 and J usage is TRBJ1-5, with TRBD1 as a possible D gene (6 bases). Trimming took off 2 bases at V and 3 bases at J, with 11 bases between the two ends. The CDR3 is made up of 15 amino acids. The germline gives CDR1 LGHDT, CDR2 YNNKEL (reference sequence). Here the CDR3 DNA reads TGTGCCAGCAGCCAAAATCAGGGGCACAATCAGCCCCAGCATTTT. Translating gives CASSQNQGHNQPQHF.

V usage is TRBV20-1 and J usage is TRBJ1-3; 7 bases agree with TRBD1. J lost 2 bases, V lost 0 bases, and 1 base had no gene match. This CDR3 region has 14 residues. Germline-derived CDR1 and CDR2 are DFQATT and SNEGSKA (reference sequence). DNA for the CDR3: TGCAGTGCTAGAGAGGGGACAGCTGGAAACACCATATATTTT. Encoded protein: CSAREGTAGNTIYF.

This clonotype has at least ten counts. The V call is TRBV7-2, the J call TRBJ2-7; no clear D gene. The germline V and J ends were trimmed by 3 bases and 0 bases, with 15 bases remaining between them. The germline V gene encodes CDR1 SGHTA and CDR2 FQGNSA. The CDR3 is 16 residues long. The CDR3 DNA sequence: TGTGCCAGCAGCTTGACTGAACGCCACGTCTCCTACGAGCAGTACTTC. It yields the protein CASSLTERHVSYEQYF.

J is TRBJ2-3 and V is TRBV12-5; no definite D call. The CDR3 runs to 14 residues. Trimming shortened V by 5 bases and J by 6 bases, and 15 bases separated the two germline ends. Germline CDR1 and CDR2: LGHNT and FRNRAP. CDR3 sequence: CASGTLSLQDTQYF. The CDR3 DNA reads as TGTGCTAGTGGTACCCTTTCTCTTCAGGATACGCAGTATTTT.

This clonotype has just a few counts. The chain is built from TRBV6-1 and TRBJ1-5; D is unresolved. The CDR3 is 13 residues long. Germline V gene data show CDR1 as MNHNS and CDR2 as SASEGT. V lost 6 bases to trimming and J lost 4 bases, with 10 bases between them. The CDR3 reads CASSQWRNQPQHF. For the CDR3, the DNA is TGTGCCAGCAGCCAGTGGAGAAATCAGCCCCAGCATTTT.

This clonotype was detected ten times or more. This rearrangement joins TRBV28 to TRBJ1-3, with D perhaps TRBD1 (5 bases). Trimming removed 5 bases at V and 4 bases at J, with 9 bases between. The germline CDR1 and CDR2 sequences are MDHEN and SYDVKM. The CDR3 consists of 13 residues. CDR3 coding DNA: TGTGCCAGCAGTCGCCACAGGGGAAACACCATATATTTT. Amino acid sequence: CASSRHRGNTIYF.

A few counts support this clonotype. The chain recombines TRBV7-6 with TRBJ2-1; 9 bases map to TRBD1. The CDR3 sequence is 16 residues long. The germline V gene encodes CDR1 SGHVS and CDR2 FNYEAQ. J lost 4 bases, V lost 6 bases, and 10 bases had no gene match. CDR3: CASSSITGGYYNEQFF. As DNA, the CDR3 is TGTGCCAGCAGTTCAATCACAGGGGGCTATTACAATGAGCAGTTCTTC.

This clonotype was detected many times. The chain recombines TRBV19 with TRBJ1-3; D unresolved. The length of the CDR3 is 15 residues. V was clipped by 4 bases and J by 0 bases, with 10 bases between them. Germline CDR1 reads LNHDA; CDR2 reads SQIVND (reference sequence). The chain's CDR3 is CASSRSASSGNTIYF. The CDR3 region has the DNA TGTGCCAGTAGTAGGTCTGCGAGCTCTGGAAACACCATATATTTT.

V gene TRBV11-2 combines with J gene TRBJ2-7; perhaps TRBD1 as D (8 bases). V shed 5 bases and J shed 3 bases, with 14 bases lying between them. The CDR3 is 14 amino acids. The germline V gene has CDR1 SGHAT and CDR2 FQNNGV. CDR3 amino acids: CASSETGGVYEQYF. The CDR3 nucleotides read TGTGCCAGCAGCGAAACAGGGGGGGTCTACGAGCAGTACTTC.

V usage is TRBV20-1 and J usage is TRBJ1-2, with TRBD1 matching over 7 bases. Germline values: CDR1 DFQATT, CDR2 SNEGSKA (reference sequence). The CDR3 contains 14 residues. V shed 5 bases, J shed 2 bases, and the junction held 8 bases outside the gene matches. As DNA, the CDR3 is TGCAGTGCTCCGGCGACAGGGTACAACTATGGCTACACCTTC. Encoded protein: CSAPATGYNYGYTF.

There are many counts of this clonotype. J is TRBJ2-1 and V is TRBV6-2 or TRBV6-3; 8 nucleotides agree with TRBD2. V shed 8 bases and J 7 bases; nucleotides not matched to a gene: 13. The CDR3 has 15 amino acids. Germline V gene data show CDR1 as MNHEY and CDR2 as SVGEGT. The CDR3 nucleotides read TGTGCCAGCTCCCCACACAAGCGGGGGAGGAATGAGCAGTTCTTC. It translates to CASSPHKRGRNEQFF.

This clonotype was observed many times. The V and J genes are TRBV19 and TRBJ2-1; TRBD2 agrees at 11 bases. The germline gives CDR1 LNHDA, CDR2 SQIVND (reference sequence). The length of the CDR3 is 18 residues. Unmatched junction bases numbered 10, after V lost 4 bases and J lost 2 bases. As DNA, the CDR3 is TGTGCCAGTAGTACAAGGGGTAGCGGGAGGGGGACCTACAATGAGCAGTTCTTC. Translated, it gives CASSTRGSGRGTYNEQFF. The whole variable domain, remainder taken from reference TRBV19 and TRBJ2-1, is DGGITQSPKYLFRKEGQNVTLSCEQNLNHDAMYWYRQDPGQGLRLIYYSQIVNDFQKGDIAEGYSVSREKKESFPLTVTSAQKNPTAFYLCASSTRGSGRGTYNEQFFGPGTRLTVL.